This entry is about one T cell receptor (beta chain). Seattle patients were enrolled while actively infected and followed longitudinally. This sample is part of a study of blood T cell repertoires in COVID-19. Looking at the study overall: From the United States, Italy and Spain came samples of acute and convalescent COVID-19.

Original processing methods: Reference gene primer amplification gave estimated nucleated cell counts. Measured with immunoSEQ multiplex PCR; TCRdb has only the in-frame clones, and not every one. V and J calls and clone size are copied from that table; D and trimming were computed from the DNA. The sample records 350,000 or so clones, roughly nine tenths being singletons. The ends lost 4 bases at V and 1 base at J; junction bases unmatched: 1. The germline gives CDR1 KGHSH, CDR2 LQKENI. CDR3 length equals 15 residues. Sequenced input: peripheral blood. The receptor was isolated from a woman in her fifties or sixties with COVID-19, enrolled during active disease. J is TRBJ2-2 and V is TRBV18, with 9 bases fitting TRBD1. This CDR3 reads CASSLDRGNTGELFF. CDR3 in DNA: TGTGCCAGCTCACTGGACAGGGGGAACACCGGGGAGCTGTTTTTT.